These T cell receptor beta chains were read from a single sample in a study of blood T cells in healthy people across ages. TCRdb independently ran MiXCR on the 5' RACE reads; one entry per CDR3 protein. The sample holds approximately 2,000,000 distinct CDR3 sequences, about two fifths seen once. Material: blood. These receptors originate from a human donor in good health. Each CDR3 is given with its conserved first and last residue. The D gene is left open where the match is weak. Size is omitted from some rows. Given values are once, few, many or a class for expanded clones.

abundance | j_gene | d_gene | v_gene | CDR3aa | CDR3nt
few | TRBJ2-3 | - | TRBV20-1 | CSVPHASTDTQYF | TGCAGTGTACCTCATGCGAGCACAGATACGCAGTATTTT
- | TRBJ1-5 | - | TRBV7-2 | CASSHARDAGWPQHF | TGTGCCAGCAGCCACGCCCGGGACGCTGGATGGCCCCAGCATTTT
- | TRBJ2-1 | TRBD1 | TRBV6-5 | CASMGQQLFSYNEQFF | TGTGCCAGCATGGGACAGCAACTCTTCTCCTACAATGAGCAGTTCTTC
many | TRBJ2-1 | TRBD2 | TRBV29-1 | CSVPRMAGGDNEQFF | TGCAGCGTCCCCCGAATGGCGGGGGGGGACAATGAGCAGTTCTTC
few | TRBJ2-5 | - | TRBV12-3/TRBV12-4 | CASSFGWEETQYF | TGTGCCAGCAGTTTTGGCTGGGAAGAGACCCAGTACTTC
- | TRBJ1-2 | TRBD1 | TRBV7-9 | CASVVGQGYGYTF | TGTGCCAGCGTAGTCGGACAGGGCTATGGCTACACCTTC
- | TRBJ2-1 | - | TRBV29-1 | CSVPGAEQFF | TGCAGCGTTCCGGGGGCTGAGCAGTTCTTC
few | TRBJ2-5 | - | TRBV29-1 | CSALYALGETQYF | TGCAGCGCCCTGTATGCCCTCGGAGAGACCCAGTACTTC
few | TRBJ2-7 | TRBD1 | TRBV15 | CATSRDRQGYEQYF | TGTGCCACCAGCAGAGATAGACAGGGCTACGAGCAGTACTTC
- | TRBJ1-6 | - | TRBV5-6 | CASSLFNGPGRNSPLHF | TGTGCCAGCAGCTTGTTTAATGGCCCGGGTAGGAATTCACCCCTCCACTTT
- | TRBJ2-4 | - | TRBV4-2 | CASSQDEVAVLAKNIQYF | TGTGCCAGCAGCCAAGATGAGGTGGCAGTGCTAGCCAAAAACATTCAGTACTTC
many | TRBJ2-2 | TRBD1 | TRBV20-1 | CSARVLGQVAGELFF | TGCAGTGCTAGGGTTCTAGGACAGGTCGCCGGGGAGCTGTTTTTT
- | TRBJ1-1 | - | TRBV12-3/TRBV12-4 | CASSFPPENTEAFF | TGTGCCAGCAGTTTTCCCCCGGAAAACACTGAAGCTTTCTTT
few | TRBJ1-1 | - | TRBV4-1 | CASSARADTEAFF | TGCGCCAGCAGCGCGAGGGCGGACACTGAAGCTTTCTTT
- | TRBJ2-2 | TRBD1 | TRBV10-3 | CATRTGGADTGELFF | TGTGCCACCAGGACAGGGGGCGCAGACACCGGGGAGCTGTTTTTT
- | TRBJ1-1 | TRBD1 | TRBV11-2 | CASSPIRRGQAFF | TGTGCCAGCAGCCCAATCCGGAGGGGGCAAGCTTTCTTT
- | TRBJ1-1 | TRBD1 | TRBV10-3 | CAIVGTGGTEAFF | TGTGCCATCGTTGGGACAGGGGGCACTGAAGCTTTCTTT
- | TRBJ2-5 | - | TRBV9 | CASSATLSAPTQYF | TGTGCCAGCAGCGCGACCCTCAGTGCTCCGACCCAGTACTTC
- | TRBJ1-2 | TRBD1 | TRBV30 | CAWSGPDRAGYGYTF | TGTGCCTGGAGTGGTCCCGACAGGGCCGGCTATGGCTACACCTTC
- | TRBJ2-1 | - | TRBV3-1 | CASSQMVSSNEQFF | TGTGCCAGCAGCCAAATGGTCAGCAGCAATGAGCAGTTCTTC
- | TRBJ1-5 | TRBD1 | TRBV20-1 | CSAYTFGTGINQPQHF | TGCAGTGCTTACACTTTTGGGACAGGGATCAATCAGCCCCAGCATTTT
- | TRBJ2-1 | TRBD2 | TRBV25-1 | CASSEYGGGSYNEQFF | TGTGCCAGCAGTGAATACGGGGGGGGTTCCTACAATGAGCAGTTCTTC
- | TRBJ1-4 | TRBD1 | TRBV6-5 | CASSHRDRGFEKLFF | TGTGCCAGCAGTCACCGGGACAGGGGGTTTGAAAAACTGTTTTTT
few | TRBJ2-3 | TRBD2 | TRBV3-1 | CATSGLAGRYTDTQYF | TGTGCCACCTCGGGACTAGCGGGGCGCTACACAGATACGCAGTATTTT
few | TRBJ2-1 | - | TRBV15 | CATSGLANNEQFF | TGTGCCACCAGCGGCCTAGCGAACAATGAGCAGTTCTTC
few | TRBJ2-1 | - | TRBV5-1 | CASSSGLNRAITYNEQFF | TGCGCCAGCAGCTCGGGCCTGAACAGGGCGATAACCTACAATGAGCAGTTCTTC
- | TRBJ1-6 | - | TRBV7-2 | CASSLTYDPNYNSPLHF | TGTGCCAGCAGCTTAACCTACGACCCCAACTATAATTCACCCCTCCACTTT
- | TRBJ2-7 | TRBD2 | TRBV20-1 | CSADSGPYNEQYF | TGCAGTGCAGATAGCGGGCCCTACAATGAGCAGTACTTC
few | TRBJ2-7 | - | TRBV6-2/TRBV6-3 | CASSYSTAFYEQYF | TGTGCCAGCAGTTACTCGACGGCGTTTTACGAGCAGTACTTC
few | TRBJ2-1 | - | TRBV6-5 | CASTTGEPTYNEQFF | TGTGCCAGCACTACGGGGGAACCCACCTACAATGAGCAGTTCTTC